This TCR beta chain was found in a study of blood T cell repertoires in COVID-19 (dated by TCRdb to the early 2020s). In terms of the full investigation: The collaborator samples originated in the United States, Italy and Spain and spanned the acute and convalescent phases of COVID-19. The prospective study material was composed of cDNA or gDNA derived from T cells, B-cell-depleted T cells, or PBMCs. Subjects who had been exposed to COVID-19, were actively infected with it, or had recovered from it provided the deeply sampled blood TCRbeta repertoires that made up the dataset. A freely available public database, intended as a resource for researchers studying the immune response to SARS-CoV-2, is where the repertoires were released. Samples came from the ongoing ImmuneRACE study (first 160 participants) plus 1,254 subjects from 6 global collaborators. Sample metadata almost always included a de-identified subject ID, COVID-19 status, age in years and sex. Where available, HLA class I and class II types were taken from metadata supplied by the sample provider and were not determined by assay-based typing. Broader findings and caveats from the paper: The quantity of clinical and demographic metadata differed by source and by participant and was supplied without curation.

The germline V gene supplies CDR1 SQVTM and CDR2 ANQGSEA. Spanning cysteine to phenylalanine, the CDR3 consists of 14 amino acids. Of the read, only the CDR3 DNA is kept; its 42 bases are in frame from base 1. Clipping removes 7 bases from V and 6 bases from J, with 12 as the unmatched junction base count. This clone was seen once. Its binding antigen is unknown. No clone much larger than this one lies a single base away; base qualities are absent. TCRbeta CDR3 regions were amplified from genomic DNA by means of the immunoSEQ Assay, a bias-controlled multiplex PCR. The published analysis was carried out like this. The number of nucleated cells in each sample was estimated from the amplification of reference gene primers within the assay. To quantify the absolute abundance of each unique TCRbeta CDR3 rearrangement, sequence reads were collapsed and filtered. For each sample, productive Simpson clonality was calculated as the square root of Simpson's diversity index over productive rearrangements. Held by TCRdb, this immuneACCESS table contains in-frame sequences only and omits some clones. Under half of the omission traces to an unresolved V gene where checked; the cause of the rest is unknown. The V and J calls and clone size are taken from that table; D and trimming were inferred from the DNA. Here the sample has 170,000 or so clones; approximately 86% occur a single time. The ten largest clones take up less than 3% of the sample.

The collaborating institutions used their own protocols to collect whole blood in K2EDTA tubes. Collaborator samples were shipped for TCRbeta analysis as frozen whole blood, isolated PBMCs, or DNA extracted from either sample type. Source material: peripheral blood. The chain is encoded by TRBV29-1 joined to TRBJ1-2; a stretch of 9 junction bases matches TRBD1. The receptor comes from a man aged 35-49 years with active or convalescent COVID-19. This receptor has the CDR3 CSAEITGGGDGYTF. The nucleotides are TGCAGCGCCGAAATCACAGGGGGCGGGGATGGCTACACCTTC.